The sequence of this T cell receptor beta chain was determined in a study of spatial heterogeneity in lung cancer. This clonotype was seen at least ten times. What it recognizes is unknown. A library prepared for alpha chains yielded this beta chain as an off-target read; its size is of little meaning. Points from the study as a whole: Tumor mutation counts were tracked by expanded intratumoral alpha and beta TCR counts.

V shed 1 base and J shed 3 bases, with 12 bases lying between them. The CDR3 consists of 15 residues. Germline loops: CDR1 SGHAT, CDR2 FQNNGV. One entry per CDR3 protein results from TCRdb running MiXCR on the 5' RACE reads. The data contain roughly 15,000 distinct CDR3 sequences, 4.7% of them seen just once; the ten biggest clones take up about a sixth. Time point: sample taken at primary tumor resection. The material sequenced was lung tumor tissue, taken at surgery. The clonotype comes from a female donor with early-stage non-small cell lung cancer. This chain uses TRBV11-2 with TRBJ1-1; maybe TRBD1 (6 bases). CDR3 loop: CASSLVQTGYTEAFF. DNA of the CDR3: TGTGCCAGCAGCTTAGTCCAGACAGGTTACACTGAAGCTTTCTTT.